One T cell receptor beta chain is described in this entry. Its antigen is currently unknown. This table comes from immunoSEQ multiplex PCR, and its TCRdb copy is limited to in-frame clones, with some not included. The data hold fewer than 85,000 clones, with approximately 80% observed a single time. These data are taken from a study of T cell clones after liver transplantation. In the study overall: Immunosuppression withdrawal was tried within 2 years after liver transplantation in this trial. Tolerant meant at least one year fully off immunosuppression without liver enzymes above twice normal.

Study-wide results and limits: A larger donor-reactive than third-party decline suggested partial antigen-specific deletion. A significant post-transplant drop in circulating graft-donor-reactive CD4 TCRbeta sequences occurred in most of the 8 subjects.

This clonotype was sampled from a human patient who received a liver transplant. These T cells may partly come from the graft donor. The sequenced sample was CD4+ T cells from blood, obtained 12 months after liver transplant.

The CDR3, as DNA: TGCGCCAGCAGTGACAGGACGGACGGGGAGCTGTTTTTT. Protein sequence: CASSDRTDGELFF. This chain uses TRBV10-2 with TRBJ2-2; D is unresolved. Trimming shortened V by 3 bases and J by 7 bases, and 9 bases separated the two germline ends. Germline CDR1 and CDR2: WSHSY and SAAADI. The CDR3 loop spans 13 amino acids.